This is a list of T cell receptor beta chains from one sample in a study of T cell responses to AZD1222 COVID-19 vaccine. This table comes from immunoSEQ multiplex PCR, and its TCRdb copy is limited to in-frame clones, with some not included. The data hold some 150,000 clones, with 90% observed a single time. The sample was peripheral blood, taken 28 days after the second AZD1222 dose. These receptors were taken from an adult who received the AZD1222 COVID-19 vaccine. CDR3s include the opening cysteine and the closing phenylalanine or tryptophan. The D gene is left open where the match is weak. Where a row states a size, it is once, few, many or the class of an expanded clone; other rows omit it.

D: .
V: TRBV28
J: TRBJ1-2
size: .
DNA: TGTGCCAGCAGCGGACAGCCCGGAAGGTACTATGGCTACACCTTC
CDR3: CASSGQPGRYYGYTF

D: TRBD2
V: TRBV24-1
J: TRBJ2-5
size: .
DNA: TGTGCCACCAGTGATACTAGCGGGCGGAAAGAGACCCAGTACTTC
CDR3: CATSDTSGRKETQYF

D: .
V: TRBV5-1
J: TRBJ2-2
size: .
DNA: TGCGCCAGCAGCCTCGGCCGGAGCCTCGCGAACACCGGGGAGCTGTTTTTT
CDR3: CASSLGRSLANTGELFF

D: .
V: TRBV18
J: TRBJ2-1
size: .
DNA: TGTGCCAGCTCACCACTAAAACGGAGCTCCTACAATGAGCAGTTCTTC
CDR3: CASSPLKRSSYNEQFF

D: .
V: TRBV9
J: TRBJ1-3
size: .
DNA: TGTGCCAGCAGCGGCGGAAACACCATATATTTT
CDR3: CASSGGNTIYF

D: .
V: TRBV27
J: TRBJ1-3
size: .
DNA: TGTGCCAGCAGAGATACAGATCATTCTGGAAACACCATATATTTT
CDR3: CASRDTDHSGNTIYF

D: TRBD1
V: TRBV6-4
J: TRBJ1-5
size: .
DNA: TGTGCCAGCAGGGGCCCCGGGACAGGGAGTAATCAGCCCCAGCATTTT
CDR3: CASRGPGTGSNQPQHF

D: TRBD1
V: TRBV11-2
J: TRBJ1-6
size: .
DNA: TGTGCCAGCAGCCTCGGGACAGGGGGAGGTAATTCACCCCTCCACTTT
CDR3: CASSLGTGGGNSPLHF

D: .
V: TRBV4-2
J: TRBJ2-7
size: .
DNA: TGTGCCAGCAGCCAAGAACACGGCCTGGGGGTCGACGAGCAGTACTTC
CDR3: CASSQEHGLGVDEQYF

D: .
V: TRBV7-9
J: TRBJ1-6
size: .
DNA: TGTGCCAGCAGCTTATGGGGTTTTAATTCACCCCTCCACTTT
CDR3: CASSLWGFNSPLHF

D: .
V: TRBV6-5
J: TRBJ1-4
size: .
DNA: TGTGCCAGCAGTCCAAATGGGGTTTCCAATGAAAAACTGTTTTTT
CDR3: CASSPNGVSNEKLFF

D: .
V: TRBV30
J: TRBJ1-5
size: .
DNA: TGTGCCTGGAGTCGGGGAAGGGGTGGTCGCAATCAGCCCCAGCATTTT
CDR3: CAWSRGRGGRNQPQHF

D: .
V: TRBV19
J: TRBJ2-3
size: .
DNA: TGTGCCAGTAGTGAAAGCGGGTGGGGAGATACGCAGTATTTT
CDR3: CASSESGWGDTQYF

D: .
V: TRBV19
J: TRBJ1-5
size: .
DNA: TGTGCCAGTAGCGAATCTTATCAGCCCCAGCATTTT
CDR3: CASSESYQPQHF

D: .
V: TRBV7-8
J: TRBJ1-6
size: .
DNA: TGTGCCAGCAGCTCTTGGGGCGTAGGATCACCCCTCCACTTT
CDR3: CASSSWGVGSPLHF

D: TRBD1
V: TRBV29-1
J: TRBJ1-2
size: .
DNA: TGCAGCGTTAGGACAGGGGGTAACTATGGCTACACCTTC
CDR3: CSVRTGGNYGYTF

D: TRBD2
V: TRBV2
J: TRBJ2-7
size: .
DNA: TGTGCCAGCAGTGAAACGGTAGCGGGGCCCTCTTCCTACGAGCAGTACTTC
CDR3: CASSETVAGPSSYEQYF

D: TRBD2
V: TRBV7-6
J: TRBJ2-1
size: .
DNA: TGTGCCAGCAGCGAAAGCGGGGGGTATTACAATGAGCAGTTCTTC
CDR3: CASSESGGYYNEQFF

D: .
V: TRBV15
J: TRBJ1-3
size: .
DNA: TGTGCCACCAGCAGAGATGAGGGGGTAGTAAACACCATATATTTT
CDR3: CATSRDEGVVNTIYF

D: TRBD1
V: TRBV9
J: TRBJ2-5
size: .
DNA: TGTGCCAGCAGCGCAGGGGGCTGGCAAGAGACCCAGTACTTC
CDR3: CASSAGGWQETQYF

D: .
V: TRBV11-2
J: TRBJ1-1
size: .
DNA: TGTGCCAGCAGCTTAGATCGGGGGCTGCTCACTGAAGCTTTCTTT
CDR3: CASSLDRGLLTEAFF

D: .
V: TRBV28
J: TRBJ2-3
size: .
DNA: TGTGCCAGCAGTCCATCCAGGGGGGCCCGCACAGATACGCAGTATTTT
CDR3: CASSPSRGARTDTQYF

D: .
V: TRBV19
J: TRBJ1-1
size: .
DNA: TGTGCCAGTATCAAAGACCGGAACACTGAAGCTTTCTTT
CDR3: CASIKDRNTEAFF

D: .
V: TRBV28
J: TRBJ1-3
size: .
DNA: TGTGCCAGCAGTTTTGGAGGCGTTTCTGGAAACACCATATATTTT
CDR3: CASSFGGVSGNTIYF

D: .
V: TRBV9
J: TRBJ1-3
size: .
DNA: TGTGCCAGCAGCGTAGTGTCGGGGTCTGGAAACACCATATATTTT
CDR3: CASSVVSGSGNTIYF

D: TRBD1
V: TRBV19
J: TRBJ2-5
size: .
DNA: TGTGCCAGTCGGGACAGATCCATTGAGACCCAGTACTTC
CDR3: CASRDRSIETQYF

D: .
V: TRBV28
J: TRBJ1-2
size: .
DNA: TGTGCCAGCAGTTTCCCACAGGGCGGCAGGGGCTACACCTTC
CDR3: CASSFPQGGRGYTF

D: TRBD1
V: TRBV7-9
J: TRBJ1-3
size: .
DNA: TGTGCCAGCAGCTTAGCACAGGGGGCTGGAAACACCATATATTTT
CDR3: CASSLAQGAGNTIYF

D: TRBD2
V: TRBV2
J: TRBJ2-3
size: .
DNA: TGTGCCAGCAGAAATGCGGGGGGCACAGATACGCAGTATTTT
CDR3: CASRNAGGTDTQYF

D: .
V: TRBV11-2
J: TRBJ2-5
size: .
DNA: TGTGCCAGCAGCTTAGTCCTCGGGACCCAGTACTTC
CDR3: CASSLVLGTQYF

D: .
V: TRBV6-1
J: TRBJ2-7
size: .
DNA: TGTGCCAGCAGTGAAACAGGCAGCCCCTACGAGCAGTACTTC
CDR3: CASSETGSPYEQYF

D: TRBD2
V: TRBV10-1
J: TRBJ2-1
size: .
DNA: TGCGCCAGCAGTTTAGCGGGGGATTTTTACAATGAGCAGTTCTTC
CDR3: CASSLAGDFYNEQFF

D: TRBD1
V: TRBV5-1
J: TRBJ1-2
size: once
DNA: TGCGCCAGCAGCTTGGGACAGGGGCGCTTCTATGGCTACACCTTC
CDR3: CASSLGQGRFYGYTF

D: TRBD1
V: TRBV19
J: TRBJ1-2
size: .
DNA: TGTGCCAGTAGTGCCTGGACAGGGCCTAACTATGGCTACACCTTC
CDR3: CASSAWTGPNYGYTF

D: .
V: TRBV7-9
J: TRBJ1-1
size: .
DNA: TGTGCCAGCAGCCCGTTAGGGGGATGGAGTGCTGAAGCTTTCTTT
CDR3: CASSPLGGWSAEAFF

D: .
V: TRBV9
J: TRBJ1-3
size: .
DNA: TGTGCCAGCAGCAGTAGCCCCGGAAACACCATATATTTT
CDR3: CASSSSPGNTIYF

D: .
V: TRBV9
J: TRBJ2-7
size: .
DNA: TGTGCCAGCAGCTTACGGCCAGGGAACAGCGAGCAGTACTTC
CDR3: CASSLRPGNSEQYF

D: .
V: TRBV12-3/TRBV12-4
J: TRBJ2-5
size: once
DNA: TGTGCCAGCAGTTTGCATAGGGAGACCCAGTACTTC
CDR3: CASSLHRETQYF

D: .
V: TRBV30
J: TRBJ1-5
size: few
DNA: TGTGCCTGGAGTGCAACGGGCTTTAGCAATCAGCCCCAGCATTTT
CDR3: CAWSATGFSNQPQHF

D: .
V: TRBV7-6
J: TRBJ2-2
size: .
DNA: TGTGCCAGCACCCAAGACGCCGGCTCAAACACCGGGGAGCTGTTTTTT
CDR3: CASTQDAGSNTGELFF